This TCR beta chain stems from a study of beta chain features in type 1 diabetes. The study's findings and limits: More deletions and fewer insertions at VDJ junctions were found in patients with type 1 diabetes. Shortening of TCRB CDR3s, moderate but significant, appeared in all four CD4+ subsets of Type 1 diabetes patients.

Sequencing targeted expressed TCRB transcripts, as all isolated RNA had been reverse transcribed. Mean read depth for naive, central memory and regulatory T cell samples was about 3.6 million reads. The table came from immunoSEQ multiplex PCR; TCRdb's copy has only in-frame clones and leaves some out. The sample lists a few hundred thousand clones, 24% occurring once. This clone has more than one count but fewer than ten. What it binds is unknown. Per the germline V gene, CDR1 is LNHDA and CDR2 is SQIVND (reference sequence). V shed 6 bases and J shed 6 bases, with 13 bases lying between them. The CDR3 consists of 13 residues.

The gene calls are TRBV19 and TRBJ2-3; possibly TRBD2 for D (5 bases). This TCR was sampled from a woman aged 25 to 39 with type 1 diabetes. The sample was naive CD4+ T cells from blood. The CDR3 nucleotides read TGTGCCAGTAGCCAGACTAAGTCCGATACGCAGTATTTT. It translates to CASSQTKSDTQYF.